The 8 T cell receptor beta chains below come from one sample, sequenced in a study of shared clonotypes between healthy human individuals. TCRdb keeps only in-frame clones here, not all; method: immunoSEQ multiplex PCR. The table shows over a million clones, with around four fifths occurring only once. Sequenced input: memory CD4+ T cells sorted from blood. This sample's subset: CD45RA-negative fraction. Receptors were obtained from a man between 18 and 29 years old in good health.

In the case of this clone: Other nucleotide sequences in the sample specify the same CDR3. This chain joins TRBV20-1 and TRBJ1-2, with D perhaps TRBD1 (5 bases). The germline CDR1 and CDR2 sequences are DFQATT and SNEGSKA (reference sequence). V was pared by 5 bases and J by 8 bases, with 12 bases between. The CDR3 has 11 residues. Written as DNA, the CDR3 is TGCAGTGCTCGTGGGGGGGTCGGCTACACCTTC. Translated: CSARGGVGYTF.

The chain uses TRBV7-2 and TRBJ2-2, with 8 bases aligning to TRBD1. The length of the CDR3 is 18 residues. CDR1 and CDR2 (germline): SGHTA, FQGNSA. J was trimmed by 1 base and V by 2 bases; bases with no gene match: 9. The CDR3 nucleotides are TGTGCCAGCAGCTTACAGCCTACAGGGGGAGGGAACACCGGGGAGCTGTTTTTT. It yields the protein CASSLQPTGGGNTGELFF.

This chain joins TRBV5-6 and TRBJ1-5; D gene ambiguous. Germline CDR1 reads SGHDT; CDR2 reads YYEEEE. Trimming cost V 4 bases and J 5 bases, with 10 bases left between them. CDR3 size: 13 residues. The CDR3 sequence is CASSASFDQPQHF. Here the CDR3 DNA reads TGTGCCAGCAGCGCCAGTTTTGATCAGCCCCAGCATTTT. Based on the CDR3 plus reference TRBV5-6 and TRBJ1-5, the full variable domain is DAGVTQSPTHLIKTRGQQVTLRCSPKSGHDTVSWYQQALGQGPQFIFQYYEEEERQRGNFPDRFSGHQFPNYSSELNVNALLLGDSALYLCASSASFDQPQHFGDGTRLSIL.

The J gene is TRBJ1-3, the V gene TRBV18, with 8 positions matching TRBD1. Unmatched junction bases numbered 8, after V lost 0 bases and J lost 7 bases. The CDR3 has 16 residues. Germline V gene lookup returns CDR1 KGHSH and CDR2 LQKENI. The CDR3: CASSPPNQGAGNTIYF. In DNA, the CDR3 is TGTGCCAGCTCACCACCAAACCAGGGGGCCGGGAACACCATATATTTT.

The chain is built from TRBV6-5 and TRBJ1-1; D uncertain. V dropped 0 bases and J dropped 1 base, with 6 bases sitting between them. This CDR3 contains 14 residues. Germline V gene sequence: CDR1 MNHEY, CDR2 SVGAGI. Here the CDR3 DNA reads TGTGCCAGCAGTTACTCGAACAGGAACACTGAAGCTTTCTTT. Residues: CASSYSNRNTEAFF.

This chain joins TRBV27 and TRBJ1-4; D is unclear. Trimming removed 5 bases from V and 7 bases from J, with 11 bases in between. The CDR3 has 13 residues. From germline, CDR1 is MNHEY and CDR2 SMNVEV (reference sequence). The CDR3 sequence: CASSGPGGEKLFF. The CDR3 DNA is TGTGCCAGCAGTGGGCCGGGAGGTGAAAAACTGTTTTTT.

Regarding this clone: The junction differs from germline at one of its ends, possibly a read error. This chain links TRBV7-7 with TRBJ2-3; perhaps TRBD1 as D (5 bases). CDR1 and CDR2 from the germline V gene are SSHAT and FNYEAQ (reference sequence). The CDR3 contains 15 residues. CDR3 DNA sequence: TGTGCTAGCAGCTTAGGGTGGGGCCTCACAGATACGCAGTATTTT. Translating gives CASSLGWGLTDTQYF.

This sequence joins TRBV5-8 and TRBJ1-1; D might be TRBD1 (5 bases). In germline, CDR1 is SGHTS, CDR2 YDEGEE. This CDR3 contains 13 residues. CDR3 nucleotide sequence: TGTCTCACTGACAGACAAATGAACACTGAAGCTTTCTTT. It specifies CLTDRQMNTEAFF.